The rows below give T cell receptor beta chains drawn from one sample of a study of blood T cell repertoires in COVID-19. TCRdb's table, derived via immunoSEQ multiplex PCR, lists solely in-frame clones and lacks some. The table lists about 64,000 clones, 80% to 90% of them singletons. Sequencing used peripheral blood. These receptors came from a man between 35 and 55 years old with acute or convalescent COVID-19. Both conserved end residues are part of each CDR3. The D gene is left open where the match is weak. For some rows the clone size is stated as once, few or many, or as a class when expanded; others skip it.

>TRBJ2-5|-|-|TRBV11-3
TGTGCCAGCAGCTCCGACGGGTCCTTGGTTACAGAGACCCAGTACTTC
CASSSDGSLVTETQYF
>TRBJ1-5|TRBD1|once|TRBV24-1
TGTGCCACCAGTGACACCGCACAGGGGATTGGAAGCAATCAGCCCCAGCATTTT
CATSDTAQGIGSNQPQHF
>TRBJ1-2|-|few|TRBV9
TGTGCCAGCAGCGTGAGTGAAACAGGGTGGAACTATGGCTACACCTTC
CASSVSETGWNYGYTF
>TRBJ1-5|-|-|TRBV7-3
TGTGCCAGCAGCTTAAACGGAGGCAGCAATCAGCCCCAGCATTTT
CASSLNGGSNQPQHF
>TRBJ1-1|-|-|TRBV5-6
TGTGCCAGCAGCTTGGGGGGGCGAGGGACTGAAGCTTTCTTT
CASSLGGRGTEAFF
>TRBJ1-6|-|few|TRBV11-2
TGTGCCAGCAGCTTATACGAGTCCTATAATTCACCCCTCCACTTT
CASSLYESYNSPLHF
>TRBJ2-7|TRBD1|-|TRBV11-2
TGTGCCAGCACTCTCCGGACAGGCTACTCCTACGAGCAGTACTTC
CASTLRTGYSYEQYF
>TRBJ2-7|TRBD1|-|TRBV24-1
TGTGCCACCAGTGATTCCGGGACAGGGGGATCCTACGAGCAGTACTTC
CATSDSGTGGSYEQYF
>TRBJ2-4|TRBD2|-|TRBV5-4
TGTGCCAGCAGCTTACGGACTAGCGGGGGCGTAAACATTCAGTACTTC
CASSLRTSGGVNIQYF
>TRBJ2-1|-|-|TRBV7-2
TGTGCCAGCAGCTTAACAGCGGTGACCTACAATGAGCAGTTCTTC
CASSLTAVTYNEQFF
>TRBJ1-6|TRBD1|-|TRBV19
TGTGCCAGTAGTGATGGACAGGGAAATTCACCCCTCCACTTT
CASSDGQGNSPLHF
>TRBJ2-5|TRBD1|once|TRBV4-1
TGCGCCAGCAGCCAAGATCGGGTTGGGCAGGGGGCGCCGGTCCAAGAGACCCAGTACTTC
CASSQDRVGQGAPVQETQYF
>TRBJ2-7|-|-|TRBV4-1
TGCGCCAGCAGCCGGGGAGCAGGAAACAGTTACGAGCAGTACTTC
CASSRGAGNSYEQYF
>TRBJ1-2|TRBD1|few|TRBV30
TGTGCCTGGAGTCCGCCCCGACAGGGGGCATTGGGCTATGGTGGCTACACCTTC
CAWSPPRQGALGYGGYTF
>TRBJ1-2|TRBD1|-|TRBV5-1
TGCGCCAGCAGCTCAACGACAGGGCAAGGCTACACCTTC
CASSSTTGQGYTF
>TRBJ2-3|TRBD2|few|TRBV27
TGTGCCAGCAGTCTTCGTAAACTAGCGGGGAGCACAGATACGCAGTATTTT
CASSLRKLAGSTDTQYF
>TRBJ1-3|-|-|TRBV10-3
TGTGCCATCAGTGACAGGATTAACTCTGGAAACACCATATATTTT
CAISDRINSGNTIYF
>TRBJ1-1|-|once|TRBV2
TGTGCCAGCAGTGAAGCAACGCGGGGGGGTAACACTGAAGCTTTCTTT
CASSEATRGGNTEAFF
>TRBJ1-2|-|-|TRBV20-1
TGCAGTGCTAGAGTGTCGAGGGGCTACACCTTC
CSARVSRGYTF
>TRBJ1-2|-|-|TRBV11-2
TGTGCCAGCAGCGTCAGCCGCGGCAGCAAGGGGGAAGGCTACACCTTC
CASSVSRGSKGEGYTF
>TRBJ1-3|-|-|TRBV6-5
TGTGCCAGTCGGGCGGGCCTCTCTGGAAACACCATATATTTT
CASRAGLSGNTIYF
>TRBJ1-2|-|-|TRBV21-1
TGTGCTTCGGCCTTAACAGAGCATGGCTACACCTTC
CASALTEHGYTF
>TRBJ2-1|-|-|TRBV25-1
TGTGCCAGCAGAATCCGACTAATATACAATGAGCAGTTCTTC
CASRIRLIYNEQFF
>TRBJ1-3|TRBD1|-|TRBV11-3
TGTGCCAGCAGCCATCACAGGGGTTCAGGAAACACCATATATTTT
CASSHHRGSGNTIYF
>TRBJ2-2|-|-|TRBV2
TGTGCCAGCAGTGTACAGGAGCTTACGAACACCGGGGAGCTGTTTTTT
CASSVQELTNTGELFF
>TRBJ1-4|TRBD1|few|TRBV7-2
TGTGCCAGCAGCCCGGACAGGAAGGGTGAAAAACTGTTTTTT
CASSPDRKGEKLFF
>TRBJ1-1|-|-|TRBV19
TGTGCCAGTAGCGTGGGCCCAAACTCATACAGGGCTTTCTTT
CASSVGPNSYRAFF
>TRBJ2-2|TRBD2|-|TRBV6-2/TRBV6-3
TGTGCCAGCAGTCCACTAGCGGGGGGACCTACGAACACCGGGGAGCTGTTTTTT
CASSPLAGGPTNTGELFF
>TRBJ2-3|-|-|TRBV11-3
TGTGCCAGCAGACTAGAGGGGGGCACAGATACGCAGTATTTT
CASRLEGGTDTQYF
>TRBJ2-3|-|-|TRBV5-1
TGCGCCAGCAGCTTGTTATCAGATACGCAGTATTTT
CASSLLSDTQYF
>TRBJ1-2|TRBD1|-|TRBV4-1
TGCGCCAGCAGCCAAGATCGAGGTGGGACAGGGGGGGTTTTAGGTTATGGCTACACCTTC
CASSQDRGGTGGVLGYGYTF
>TRBJ1-4|TRBD1|-|TRBV25-1
TGTGCCAGCAGGCCCGGACAGGGCGCAAATGAAAAACTGTTTTTT
CASRPGQGANEKLFF
>TRBJ1-2|TRBD1|-|TRBV12-3/TRBV12-4
TGTGCCAGCAGCCAAGGACAGGTATATGGCTACACCTTC
CASSQGQVYGYTF
>TRBJ1-1|TRBD1|once|TRBV7-3
TGTGCCAGCAGCCAGGGGGTAGGCACTGAAGCTTTCTTT
CASSQGVGTEAFF
>TRBJ2-4|TRBD2|few|TRBV2
TGTGCCAGCAAGGGACTACAGAAAAACATTCAGTACTTC
CASKGLQKNIQYF